The 5 T cell receptor beta chains reported below all come from one sample, sequenced in a study of OX40 agonist ivuxolimab in advanced cancers. Repertoires were generated with immunoSEQ multiplex PCR, while TCRdb's copy carries only in-frame clones and drops some. The data hold around 40,000 clones, with around four fifths observed a single time. The sample consisted of CD4+ or CD8+ T cells sorted from blood, taken in a trial of the OX40 agonist ivuxolimab. All receptors come from an adult with an advanced solid tumor such as melanoma, head and neck, liver or kidney cancer.

The V and J genes are TRBV11-2 and TRBJ1-2, with D possibly TRBD1 on 5 matching bases. CDR1 is SGHAT, CDR2 FQNNGV, per germline. Trimming stripped 0 bases from V and 2 bases from J, with 10 bases between. There are 15 residues in the CDR3. The CDR3, as DNA: TGTGCCAGCAGCTTAGATCCATACAGGAACTATGGCTACACCTTC. Protein: CASSLDPYRNYGYTF.

The chain has TRBV28 and TRBJ2-1, with D perhaps TRBD2 (6 bases). Germline CDR1 MDHEN, CDR2 SYDVKM. Trimming took off 6 bases at V and 9 bases at J, with 9 bases between the two ends. The CDR3 is 11 residues long. The CDR3 coding sequence is TGTGCCAGCAGGAGGGGAGGTGAGCAGTTCTTC. The encoded protein is CASRRGGEQFF.

This clone came up a few times. CDR3 nucleotides: TGTGCCAGCAGTGGCGTTGGTGGAAACACCATATATTTT. Protein sequence: CASSGVGGNTIYF. This chain links TRBV6-1 with TRBJ1-3; D not resolved. Germline V gene data show CDR1 as MNHNS and CDR2 as SASEGT. This CDR3 spans 13 amino acids. Between the trimmed V and J ends, which lost 4 bases and 3 bases, there was a span of 7 bases.

This sequence joins TRBV6-4 and TRBJ1-1; a possible D gene is TRBD1 (5 bases). Germline CDR1 reads MRHNA; CDR2 reads SNTAGT. V was shortened by 3 bases and J by 1 base, with 6 bases between the two germline ends. The CDR3 consists of 13 residues. The CDR3 DNA follows: TGTGCCAGCAGTGAAACAGGGAACACTGAAGCTTTCTTT. Amino acids: CASSETGNTEAFF.

The chain has TRBV5-1 and TRBJ1-2, with D tentatively TRBD1 (5 bases). The length of the CDR3 is 15 residues. Trimming stripped 0 bases from V and 7 bases from J, with 16 bases between. Looked up from germline, CDR1 is SGHRS and CDR2 is YFSETQ. The CDR3 DNA is TGCGCCAGCAGCTTGGGGGACGTCGGGGCGCCTGGCTACACCTTC. Translated, it gives CASSLGDVGAPGYTF.